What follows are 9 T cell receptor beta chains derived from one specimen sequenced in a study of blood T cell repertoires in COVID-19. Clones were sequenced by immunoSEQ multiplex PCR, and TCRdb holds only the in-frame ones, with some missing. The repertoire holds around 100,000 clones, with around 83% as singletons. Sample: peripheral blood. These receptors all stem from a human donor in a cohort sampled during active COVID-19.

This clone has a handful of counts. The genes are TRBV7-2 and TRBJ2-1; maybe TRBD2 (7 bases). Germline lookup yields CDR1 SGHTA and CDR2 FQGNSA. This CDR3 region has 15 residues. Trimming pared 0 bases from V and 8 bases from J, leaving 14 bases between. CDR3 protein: CASSLATPGGDEQFF. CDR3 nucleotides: TGTGCCAGCAGCTTAGCCACCCCGGGGGGCGATGAGCAGTTCTTC.

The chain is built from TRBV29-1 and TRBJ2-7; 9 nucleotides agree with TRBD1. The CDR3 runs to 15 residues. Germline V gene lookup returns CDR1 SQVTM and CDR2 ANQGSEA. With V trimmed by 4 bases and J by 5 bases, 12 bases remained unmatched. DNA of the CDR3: TGCAGCGTTGTCAGGTTACAGGGGGCAGGAAACGAGCAGTACTTC. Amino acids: CSVVRLQGAGNEQYF.

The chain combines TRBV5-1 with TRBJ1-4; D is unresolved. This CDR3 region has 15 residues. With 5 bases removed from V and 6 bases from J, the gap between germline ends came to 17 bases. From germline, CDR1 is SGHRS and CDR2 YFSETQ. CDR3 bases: TGCGCCAGCAGGTATACCGTATCACTTGATGAAAAACTGTTTTTT. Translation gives CASRYTVSLDEKLFF.

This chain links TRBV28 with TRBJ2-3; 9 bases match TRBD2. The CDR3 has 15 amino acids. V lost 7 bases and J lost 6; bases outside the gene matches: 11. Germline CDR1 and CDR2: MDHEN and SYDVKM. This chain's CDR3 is CASTKPGSGRDTQYF. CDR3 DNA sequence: TGTGCCAGCACCAAACCAGGGAGCGGGAGGGATACGCAGTATTTT.

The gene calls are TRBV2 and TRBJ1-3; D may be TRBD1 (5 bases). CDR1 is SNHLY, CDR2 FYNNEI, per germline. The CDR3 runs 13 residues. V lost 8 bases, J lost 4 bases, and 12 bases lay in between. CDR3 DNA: TGTGCCAGCGAGGCAGGGTCGGGAAACACCATATATTTT. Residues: CASEAGSGNTIYF.

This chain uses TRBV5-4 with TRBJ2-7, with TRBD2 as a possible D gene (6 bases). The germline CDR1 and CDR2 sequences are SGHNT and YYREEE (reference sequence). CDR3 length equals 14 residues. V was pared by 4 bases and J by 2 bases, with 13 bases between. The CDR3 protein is CASSGGTPTYEQYF. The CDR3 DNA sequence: TGTGCCAGCAGCGGCGGGACGCCGACCTACGAGCAGTACTTC.

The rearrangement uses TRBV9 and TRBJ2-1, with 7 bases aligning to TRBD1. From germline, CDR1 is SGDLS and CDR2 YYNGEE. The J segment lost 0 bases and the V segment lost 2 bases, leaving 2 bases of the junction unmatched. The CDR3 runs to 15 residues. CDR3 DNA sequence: TGTGCCAGCAGCGTTTCAGGGGGCTCCTACAATGAGCAGTTCTTC. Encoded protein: CASSVSGGSYNEQFF.

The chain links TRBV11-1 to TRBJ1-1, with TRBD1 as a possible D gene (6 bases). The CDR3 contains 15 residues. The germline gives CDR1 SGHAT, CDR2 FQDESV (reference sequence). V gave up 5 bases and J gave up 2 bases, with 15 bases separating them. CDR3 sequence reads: CASSPNREGNTEAFF. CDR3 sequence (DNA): TGTGCCAGCAGCCCAAACAGGGAGGGAAACACTGAAGCTTTCTTT.

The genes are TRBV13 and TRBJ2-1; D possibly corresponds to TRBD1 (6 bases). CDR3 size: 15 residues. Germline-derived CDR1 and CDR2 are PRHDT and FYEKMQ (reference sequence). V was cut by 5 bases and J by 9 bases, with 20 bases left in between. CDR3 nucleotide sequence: TGTGCCAGCAGCCCCCCCGGGACACCGTGGGGTGAGCAGTTCTTC. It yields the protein CASSPPGTPWGEQFF.